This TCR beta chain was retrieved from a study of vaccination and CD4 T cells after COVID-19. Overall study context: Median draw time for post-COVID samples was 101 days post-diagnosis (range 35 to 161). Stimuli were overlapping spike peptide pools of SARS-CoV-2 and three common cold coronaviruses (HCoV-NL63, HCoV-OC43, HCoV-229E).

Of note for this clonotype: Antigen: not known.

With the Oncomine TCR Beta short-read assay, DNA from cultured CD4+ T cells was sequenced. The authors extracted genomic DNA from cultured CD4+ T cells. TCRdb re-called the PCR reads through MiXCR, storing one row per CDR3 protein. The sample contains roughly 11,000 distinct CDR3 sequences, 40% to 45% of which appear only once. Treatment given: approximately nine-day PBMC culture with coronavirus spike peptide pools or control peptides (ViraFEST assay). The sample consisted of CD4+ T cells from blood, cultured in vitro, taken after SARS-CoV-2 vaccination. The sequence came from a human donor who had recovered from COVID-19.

The CDR3 DNA reads as TGTGCCAGTAGTAAGACAGGATTCGGCTACACCTTC. This gives the protein CASSKTGFGYTF. The chain couples TRBV19 to TRBJ1-2; TRBD1 might be the D (6 bases). The V and J ends lost 4 bases and 8 bases respectively, with 11 bases between them. There are 12 residues in the CDR3. Per the germline V gene, CDR1 is LNHDA and CDR2 is SQIVND (reference sequence).